This T cell receptor beta chain was recovered during a study of T-cell memory formation after mild COVID-19 (dated by TCRdb to the early 2020s). Context from the whole study: TCR sequence clusters from the two donors were largely donor specific. In a couple of donors, T-cell clones that expanded and contracted after mild COVID-19 were tracked by sequencing TCRalpha and TCRbeta repertoires over time. The cohort was made up of two young adult volunteers, one female and one male, who were previously healthy.

Study-wide findings and limitations: The detection of some responding clones in pre-infection memory suggests that pre-existing cross-reactive memory T cells joined the SARS-CoV-2 response. Balanced CD4/CD8 phenotypes were observed for clones contracting from day 15 to 85, whereas a bias towards CD4+ was observed for a second wave of clones expanding from day 15 to 37. The study covered only two mild cases, and larger cohorts including severe cases with pre-infection samples were considered necessary. The second-wave clones that peaked on day 37 were not confirmed to be SARS-CoV-2 specific. Contracting CD4+ clones turned up mainly in the CM and EM memory subsets, whereas EMRA was where CD8+ clones were enriched.

As regards this clonotype: Its target antigen remains unknown. No qualities accompany the bases; no much larger clone lies one base away.

The data were produced on an Illumina NovaSeq 6000. Using 5'RACE with constant-segment primers, TCRalpha and TCRbeta cDNA libraries were constructed, with sample barcodes and unique molecular identifiers added in the process. RNA was extracted from every sample with Trizol reagent. Library amplification was performed in two PCR steps, and a second sample barcode and Illumina TruSeq adapters were introduced in the second step. Libraries were sequenced on an Illumina NovaSeq with 2 x 150 bp paired-end reads. The paper's processing steps were these. With migec v1.2.7, reads were demultiplexed and then collapsed into UMI-guided consensus sequences. Using mixcr v2.1.11, UMI consensuses were aligned to TRA and TRB V and J templates and then assembled into clonotypes. Clonotypes were classified as expanded or contracted when called significant by both edgeR and NoisET, with noise models trained on biological replicates. For edgeR calls, the thresholds were a false discovery rate-adjusted p below 0.01 and a log2 fold-change of 1. As an exploratory analysis of dynamics, max-normalized trajectories of the 1000 most abundant clonotypes were examined by PCA with hierarchical clustering. The CD4 or CD8 phenotype of responding clones was assigned using the separately sequenced CD4+ and CD8+ repertoires. TCRdb's own reprocessing of the public reads used fastp at Q25 and MiXCR and kept productive beta chains. Each CDR3 protein gets just one entry, which takes the most common genes and DNA from the rows behind it. None of the V and J calls come from the authors' own analysis; TCRdb made them. This sample has a few hundred thousand distinct CDR3 sequences in its table, and more than 20% of those were observed once. The top ten constitute around 12% of the sample.

Ficoll-Paque density gradient centrifugation was used to isolate PBMCs. Deletion took 3 bases off V and 0 bases off J, with a span of 6 bases between the germline ends. There are 14 amino acids in the CDR3, from cysteine to phenylalanine inclusive. Just the 42-base CDR3 DNA is kept, in frame starting at base 1. CDR1 and CDR2 (MNHNS, SASEGT) derive from the germline V gene. The receptor comes from an adult woman who had mild COVID-19 (a few samples of this study predate the infection). The sample titles of this study are shuffled in the database, so cell type and time point are left out; the donor was told from shared clones. Recombination connected TRBV6-1 to TRBJ2-4; the D gene is perhaps TRBD1 or TRBD2, each of them matching over 5 bases. Sample: PBMCs or a T cell subset sorted from them (not recorded which). Here is the DNA: TGTGCCAGCAGTGATGGGGGAGCCAAAAACATTCAGTACTTC. Translated, this gives CASSDGGAKNIQYF.